This T cell receptor beta chain came from a study of technical replicates of blood from several donors. The CDR3 extends over 13 amino acids. Germline-derived CDR1 and CDR2 are SNHLY and FYNNEI. The V end lost 6 bases, the J end lost 3 bases, and 9 bases lay between the germline ends. TCRdb's copy holds only in-frame clones and misses some; the assay was immunoSEQ multiplex PCR. The table records 81,000 or so clones, 90% to 98% of them present only once. This chain joins TRBV2 and TRBJ1-5; tentative D call: TRBD1 (5 bases). The receptor was derived from a human donor in good health. Input material: T cells isolated from PBMCs. CDR3 amino acids: CASRGPNNQPQHF. CDR3 DNA sequence: TGTGCCAGCAGGGGGCCTAACAATCAGCCCCAGCATTTT.